Presented here are 24 T cell receptor beta chains from one specimen sequenced in a study of blood T cell repertoires in COVID-19. Profiling relied on immunoSEQ multiplex PCR, and the TCRdb table lists in-frame clones only, not all of them. This sample has more than 85,000 clones, with approximately 82% found just once. Sample: peripheral blood. All receptors come from a woman of 80 years or more with acute or convalescent COVID-19.

This clone was recorded a few times. The rearrangement joins TRBV5-1 to TRBJ2-2; D unresolved. Germline V gene lookup returns CDR1 SGHRS and CDR2 YFSETQ. V gave up 0 bases and J gave up 8 bases, with 5 bases separating them. This CDR3 contains 12 residues. The CDR3 loop is CASSLEEGELFF. The CDR3 DNA reads TGCGCCAGCAGCTTGGAGGAGGGGGAGCTGTTTTTT.

The genes are TRBV5-4 and TRBJ1-2, with TRBD1 matching over 8 bases. The V gene end was trimmed by 4 bases and the J gene end by 3 bases; junction bases not matched to a gene: 2. The CDR3 covers 13 residues. Germline-derived CDR1 and CDR2 are SGHNT and YYREEE (reference sequence). This CDR3 is CASSQTGDYGYTF. CDR3 in DNA: TGTGCCAGCAGCCAGACAGGGGACTATGGCTACACCTTC.

The rearrangement links TRBV5-4 to TRBJ2-2; the D gene is possibly TRBD1 (5 bases). Germline V gives CDR1 SGHNT, CDR2 YYREEE (reference sequence). The CDR3 spans 17 residues. V was cut by 0 bases and J by 4 bases, with 16 bases left in between. CDR3 DNA: TGTGCCAGCAGCTTGGCGCAGGGTTATTGGGGCACCGGGGAGCTGTTTTTT. Protein product: CASSLAQGYWGTGELFF.

The genes are TRBV28 and TRBJ2-5, with D tentatively TRBD2 (7 bases). The CDR3 is made up of 13 amino acids. The V gene's germline CDR1 is MDHEN and CDR2 SYDVKM. The V and J ends lost 7 bases and 5 bases respectively, with 14 bases between them. The CDR3 bases are TGTGCCAGCATTGGAGGGGGGGGCGAGACCCAGTACTTC. It yields the protein CASIGGGGETQYF.

This chain links TRBV5-1 with TRBJ1-1; D may be TRBD1 (5 bases). CDR1 is SGHRS, CDR2 YFSETQ, per germline. V lost 0 bases and J lost 0, with 21 bases in between. This CDR3 contains 19 residues. The CDR3 here is CASSLEVSGRDGVNTEAFF. CDR3 nucleotide sequence: TGCGCCAGCAGCTTGGAGGTTTCGGGCAGGGATGGAGTGAACACTGAAGCTTTCTTT.

This clone was seen a handful of times. The rearrangement links TRBV30 to TRBJ2-2, with 8 nucleotides matching TRBD2. CDR3 length: 18 residues. The junction had 9 bases not matched to a gene; V was cut back by 0 bases and J by 0 bases. Per germline, CDR1 GTSNPN and CDR2 SVGIG (reference sequence). The CDR3 reads CAWSVGWVAGPNTGELFF. For the CDR3, the DNA is TGTGCCTGGAGTGTAGGTTGGGTAGCGGGACCGAACACCGGGGAGCTGTTTTTT.

V usage is TRBV19 and J usage is TRBJ1-1; no reliable D call. Trimming left V 5 bases short and J 9 bases short, with 16 bases between. The CDR3 extends over 13 amino acids. Germline CDR1 and CDR2: LNHDA and SQIVND (reference sequence). CDR3 in amino acids: CASSPNILGKAFF. The CDR3 DNA reads as TGTGCCAGTAGTCCAAACATACTCGGGAAAGCTTTCTTT.

The chain couples TRBV28 to TRBJ1-6; D unresolved. Germline-derived CDR1 and CDR2 are MDHEN and SYDVKM. This CDR3 is built from 13 residues. The V and J ends lost 6 bases and 2 bases respectively, with 5 bases between them. CDR3 bases: TGTGCCAGCAGCGACACCTATAATTCACCCCTCCACTTT. It encodes CASSDTYNSPLHF.

The chain carries TRBV5-1 and TRBJ2-6, with D possibly being TRBD1 (6 bases). This CDR3 contains 16 residues. Looked up from germline, CDR1 is SGHRS and CDR2 is YFSETQ. Trimming pared 3 bases from V and 1 base from J, leaving 11 bases between. CDR3 nucleotide sequence: TGCGCCAGCAGCTCTTACAGGGAATCTGGGGCCAACGTCCTGACTTTC. It encodes CASSSYRESGANVLTF. The whole variable domain, remainder taken from reference TRBV5-1 and TRBJ2-6, is KAGVTQTPRYLIKTRGQQVTLSCSPISGHRSVSWYQQTPGQGLQFLFEYFSETQRNKGNFPGRFSGRQFSNSRSEMNVSTLELGDSALYLCASSSYRESGANVLTFGAGSRLTVL.

J is TRBJ2-5 and V is TRBV6-5, with 7 bases fitting TRBD1. V was clipped by 2 bases and J by 5 bases; unmatched bases: 11. The CDR3 sequence is 16 residues long. Germline CDR1 and CDR2: MNHEY and SVGAGI. The CDR3 coding sequence is TGTGCCAGCAGTTACGAGAACAGGGGTCTGGGGGAGACCCAGTACTTC. It codes for CASSYENRGLGETQYF.

This clone was found once. V gene TRBV11-1 combines with J gene TRBJ1-2, with TRBD1 matching over 7 bases. The CDR3 covers 15 residues. Germline-derived CDR1 and CDR2 are SGHAT and FQDESV (reference sequence). Trimming cost V 3 bases and J 4 bases; bases outside gene matches: 8. As DNA, the CDR3 is TGTGCCAGCAGCTTCGGTGACAGGGTCTCCTATGGCTACACCTTC. Translated: CASSFGDRVSYGYTF.

CDR3 amino acids: CASSQVSRYTEAFF. The CDR3 bases are TGTGCCAGCAGCCAAGTGAGCCGGTACACTGAAGCTTTCTTT. The chain joins TRBV3-1 (or the pseudogene TRBV3-2) to TRBJ1-1, with D hard to call. Trimming shortened V by 1 base and J by 3 bases, and 9 bases separated the two germline ends. The CDR3 extends over 14 amino acids. Germline CDR1 LGHDT, CDR2 YNNKEL (reference sequence).

This sequence joins TRBV7-2 and TRBJ2-7; 10 nucleotides align to TRBD2. V lost 1 base and J lost 0; bases outside the gene matches: 6. The germline CDR1 and CDR2 sequences are SGHTA and FQGNSA. The CDR3 sequence is 17 residues long. CDR3 sequence reads: CASSLDLGTSVSYEQYF. In DNA form, the CDR3 reads TGTGCCAGCAGCTTAGATCTAGGGACTAGCGTCTCCTACGAGCAGTACTTC.

The V gene is TRBV7-2, the J gene TRBJ1-2; weak D call: TRBD1 (6 bases). Germline CDR1 reads SGHTA; CDR2 reads FQGNSA. The CDR3 has 14 amino acids. Deletions cut 5 bases from V and 1 base from J, with 11 bases between. As DNA, the CDR3 is TGTGCCAGCAGCGCCCAAGGGGGTAACTATGGCTACACCTTC. This encodes CASSAQGGNYGYTF.

This chain joins TRBV11-2 and TRBJ2-5; D ambiguous. CDR1 SGHAT and CDR2 FQNNGV come from the germline V gene. The CDR3 spans 13 residues. Trimming took off 1 base at V and 5 bases at J, with 8 bases between the two ends. This chain's CDR3 is CASSLARFETQYF. DNA of the CDR3: TGTGCCAGCAGCTTAGCTCGTTTCGAGACCCAGTACTTC.

The genes are TRBV12-5 and TRBJ2-1; 9 nucleotides agree with TRBD2. With V trimmed by 0 bases and J by 4 bases, 10 bases remained unmatched. Germline V lookup: CDR1 LGHNT, CDR2 FRNRAP. This CDR3 has 18 amino acids. The DNA of the CDR3 is TGTGCTAGTGGTTTGGTAAGGCTAGCGGGGACCACTTACAATGAGCAGTTCTTC. Protein sequence: CASGLVRLAGTTYNEQFF.

This chain joins TRBV4-3 and TRBJ2-3, with a weak D call TRBD2 (6 bases). There are 15 residues in the CDR3. CDR1 is LGHNA and CDR2 is YSLEER in the germline V gene. The V end lost 3 bases, the J end lost 4 bases, and 14 bases lay between the germline ends. CDR3 amino acids: CASSHGRGTADTQYF. The CDR3 nucleotides read TGCGCCAGCAGCCACGGACGCGGGACGGCAGATACGCAGTATTTT.

This chain joins TRBV4-2 and TRBJ2-2, with 12 bases identical to TRBD2. The J segment lost 0 bases and the V segment lost 8 bases, leaving 4 bases of the junction unmatched. Per the germline V gene, CDR1 is LGHNA and CDR2 is YNFKEQ. This CDR3 region has 16 residues. The CDR3 region has the DNA TGTGCCAGCGGACTAGCGGGGCCACCGAACACCGGGGAGCTGTTTTTT. Encoded protein: CASGLAGPPNTGELFF.

In nucleotides, the CDR3 is TGTGCCAGCAGCGTGGAGCAGGATTCACCCCTCCACTTT. This translates into CASSVEQDSPLHF. V gene TRBV5-4 combines with J gene TRBJ1-6; D is ambiguous. Germline V lookup: CDR1 SGHNT, CDR2 YYREEE (reference sequence). CDR3 length equals 13 residues. With 4 bases removed from V and 8 bases from J, the gap between germline ends came to 10 bases. Full variable domain (rest looked up from reference TRBV5-4 and TRBJ1-6): ETGVTQSPTHLIKTRGQQVTLRCSSQSGHNTVSWYQQALGQGPQFIFQYYREEENGRGNFPPRFSGLQFPNYSSELNVNALELDDSALYLCASSVEQDSPLHFGNGTRLTVT.

The V gene is TRBV10-1, the J gene TRBJ1-1; 7 nucleotides line up with TRBD1. The germline V gene encodes CDR1 WNHNN and CDR2 SYGVQD (reference sequence). V dropped 4 bases and J dropped 7; count of bases not matched to a gene: 6. CDR3 size: 13 residues. For the CDR3, the DNA is TGCGCCAGCAGTGGACAGGGCTACAGTGAAGCTTTCTTT. Residues: CASSGQGYSEAFF.

Regarding this clone: This specimen includes other DNA sequences encoding the same CDR3. V gene TRBV19 combines with J gene TRBJ1-2; D not resolved. The germline V and J ends were trimmed by 6 bases and 1 base, with 3 bases remaining between them. The V gene's germline CDR1 is LNHDA and CDR2 SQIVND (reference sequence). The CDR3 is 11 amino acids. CDR3 loop: CASSRNYGYTF. For the CDR3, the DNA is TGTGCCAGTAGCCGTAACTATGGCTACACCTTC. The full variable domain, with the rest looked up from reference TRBV19 and TRBJ1-2, is DGGITQSPKYLFRKEGQNVTLSCEQNLNHDAMYWYRQDPGQGLRLIYYSQIVNDFQKGDIAEGYSVSREKKESFPLTVTSAQKNPTAFYLCASSRNYGYTFGSGTRLTVV.

The V gene is TRBV4-2, the J gene TRBJ2-5; the D gene is possibly TRBD1 (6 bases). V was shortened by 0 bases and J by 6 bases, with 17 bases between the two germline ends. The CDR3 is 16 residues long. In germline, CDR1 is LGHNA, CDR2 YNFKEQ. The CDR3 is CASSQDRGGGWKTQYF. The CDR3 DNA reads TGTGCCAGCAGCCAAGATAGAGGGGGTGGATGGAAGACCCAGTACTTC.

The chain employs TRBV5-1 and TRBJ1-2, with unresolved D. The V gene lost 3 bases and the J gene lost 8 bases, with 17 bases spanning the gap. CDR1 is SGHRS and CDR2 is YFSETQ in the germline V gene. The CDR3 spans 14 residues. In DNA form, the CDR3 reads TGCGCCAGCAGCTCAGCGGGAGGGATCGAGGGCTACACCTTC. Its translation: CASSSAGGIEGYTF. Drawing the rest from reference TRBV5-1 and TRBJ1-2, the complete variable domain is KAGVTQTPRYLIKTRGQQVTLSCSPISGHRSVSWYQQTPGQGLQFLFEYFSETQRNKGNFPGRFSGRQFSNSRSEMNVSTLELGDSALYLCASSSAGGIEGYTFGSGTRLTVV.

This chain links TRBV5-1 with TRBJ2-7; 7 bases align to TRBD1. The CDR3 is made up of 13 amino acids. V was pared by 6 bases and J by 4 bases, with 7 bases of the junction left unmatched. CDR1 is SGHRS, CDR2 YFSETQ, per germline. For the CDR3, the DNA is TGCGCCAGCACCCCGGGACAGAGTTACGAGCAGTACTTC. The encoded protein is CASTPGQSYEQYF.